This section outlines one T cell receptor beta chain sequence together with its context. These data originate in a study of control samples from healthy donors and cancer patients. This CDR3 is 14 amino acids long. Germline V gene sequence: CDR1 MNHEY, CDR2 SMNVEV (reference sequence). V lost 6 bases, J lost 2 bases, and 13 bases lay in between. Sequencing used immunoSEQ multiplex PCR; TCRdb keeps in-frame clones, though not all of them. The repertoire consists of approximately 70,000 clones, with 75% to 90% occurring once and the leading ten covering about 26%. This chain joins TRBV27 and TRBJ1-2; D gene ambiguous. The receptor was isolated from a man aged 45-65 years in good health. The sequenced sample was blood. The CDR3 region is CASSFAASNYGYTF. The CDR3 coding sequence is TGTGCCAGCAGCTTTGCGGCCTCAAACTATGGCTACACCTTC.